This T cell receptor beta chain was sequenced in a study of blood T cells in healthy people across ages. The germline V gene has CDR1 SGHDT and CDR2 YYEEEE. Trimming left V 2 bases short and J 4 bases short, with 16 bases between. CDR3 length: 16 residues. Overall study findings and caveats: Roughly linear declines in TCR beta diversity per million T cells occurred with age.

This clonotype was counted at least ten times. Its target is unknown. Isolated PBMCs totaled at least 6 million in each sample. Each sample provided at least 6 micrograms of extracted total RNA. Then a second PCR, running about 6 to 11 cycles, was carried out with a sample-barcoded 5' primer and a J-beta primer mix. TCRdb ran MiXCR on the 5' RACE reads and lists one entry per CDR3 protein. The sample yields about 650,000 distinct CDR3 sequences, around 32% seen once. This TCR came from a woman of 80 years or more in good health. The chain employs TRBV5-6 and TRBJ1-5, with a weak D call TRBD1 (6 bases). What was sequenced was blood. CDR3 amino acids: CASSFIGGPANQPQHF. In nucleotides, the CDR3 is TGTGCCAGCAGCTTTATTGGGGGGCCGGCGAATCAGCCCCAGCATTTT.